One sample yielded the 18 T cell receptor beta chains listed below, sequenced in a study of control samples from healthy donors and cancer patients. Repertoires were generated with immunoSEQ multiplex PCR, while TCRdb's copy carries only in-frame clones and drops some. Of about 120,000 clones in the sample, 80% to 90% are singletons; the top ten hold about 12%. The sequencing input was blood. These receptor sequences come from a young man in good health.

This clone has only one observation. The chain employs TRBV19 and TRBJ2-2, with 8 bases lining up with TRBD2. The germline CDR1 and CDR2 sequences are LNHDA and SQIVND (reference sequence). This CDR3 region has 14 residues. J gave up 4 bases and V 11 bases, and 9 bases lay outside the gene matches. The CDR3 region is CAVRWGTSTGELFF. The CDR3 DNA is TGTGCCGTCCGTTGGGGGACTAGCACCGGGGAGCTGTTTTTT.

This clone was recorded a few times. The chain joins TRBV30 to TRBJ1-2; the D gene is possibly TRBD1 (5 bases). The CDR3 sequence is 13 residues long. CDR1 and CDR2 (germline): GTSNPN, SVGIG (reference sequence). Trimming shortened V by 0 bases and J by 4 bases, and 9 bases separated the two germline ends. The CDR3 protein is CAWSVPGRYGYTF. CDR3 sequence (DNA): TGTGCCTGGAGTGTACCAGGGCGCTATGGCTACACCTTC.

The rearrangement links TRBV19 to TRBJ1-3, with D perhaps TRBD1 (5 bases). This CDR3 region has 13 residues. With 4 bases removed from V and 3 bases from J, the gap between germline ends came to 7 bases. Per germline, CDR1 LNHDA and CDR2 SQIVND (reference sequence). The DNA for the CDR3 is TGTGCCAGTAGTAAAGGGGTTGGAAACACCATATATTTT. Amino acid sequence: CASSKGVGNTIYF.

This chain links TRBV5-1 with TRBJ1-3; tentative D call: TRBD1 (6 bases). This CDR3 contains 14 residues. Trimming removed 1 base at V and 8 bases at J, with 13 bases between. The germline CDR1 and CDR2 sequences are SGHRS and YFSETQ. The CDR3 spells CASSLTGSTHTIYF. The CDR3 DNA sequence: TGCGCCAGCAGCTTGACAGGGTCTACCCACACCATATATTTT. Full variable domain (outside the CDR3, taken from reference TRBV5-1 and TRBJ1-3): KAGVTQTPRYLIKTRGQQVTLSCSPISGHRSVSWYQQTPGQGLQFLFEYFSETQRNKGNFPGRFSGRQFSNSRSEMNVSTLELGDSALYLCASSLTGSTHTIYFGEGSWLTVV.

The CDR3 reads CATRRDRDTEAFF. CDR3 in DNA: TGTGCCACCAGACGAGACAGGGACACTGAAGCTTTCTTT. The chain recombines TRBV24-1 with TRBJ1-1; 7 bases agree with TRBD1. V shed 7 bases, J shed 3 bases, and the junction held 4 bases outside the gene matches. The CDR3 sequence is 13 residues long. Germline CDR1 is KGHDR and CDR2 is SFDVKD.

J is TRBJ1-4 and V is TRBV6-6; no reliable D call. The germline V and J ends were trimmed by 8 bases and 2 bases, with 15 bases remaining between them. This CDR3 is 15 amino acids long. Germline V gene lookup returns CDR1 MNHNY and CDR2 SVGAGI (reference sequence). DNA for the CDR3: TGTGCCAGCCGAGGGTCGGAAGCTACTAATGAAAAACTGTTTTTT. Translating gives CASRGSEATNEKLFF.

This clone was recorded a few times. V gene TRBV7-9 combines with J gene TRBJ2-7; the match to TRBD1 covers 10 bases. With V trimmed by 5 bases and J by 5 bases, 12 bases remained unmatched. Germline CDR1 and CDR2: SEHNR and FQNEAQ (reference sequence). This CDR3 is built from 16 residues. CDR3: CASSHMKGQGIDEQYF. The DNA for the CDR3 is TGTGCCAGCAGCCATATGAAGGGACAGGGGATTGACGAGCAGTACTTC.

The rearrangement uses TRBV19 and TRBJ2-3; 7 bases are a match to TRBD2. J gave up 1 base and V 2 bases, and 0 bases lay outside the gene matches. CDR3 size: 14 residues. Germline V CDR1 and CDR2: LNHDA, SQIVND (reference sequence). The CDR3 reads CASSITSGTDTQYF. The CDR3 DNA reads TGTGCCAGTAGTATAACTAGCGGCACAGATACGCAGTATTTT.

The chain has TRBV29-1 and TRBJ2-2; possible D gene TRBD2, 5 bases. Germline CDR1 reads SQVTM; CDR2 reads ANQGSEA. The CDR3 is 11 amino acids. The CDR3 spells CSGRSTGELFF. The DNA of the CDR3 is TGCAGTGGGAGATCGACCGGGGAGCTGTTTTTT.

CDR3 DNA sequence: TGTGCCAGCTCAGCCCAGGGGGACACCGGGGAGCTGTTTTTT. Protein: CASSAQGDTGELFF. The rearrangement uses TRBV18 and TRBJ2-2, with 7 bases lining up with TRBD1. Germline V gene lookup returns CDR1 KGHSH and CDR2 LQKENI. The CDR3 extends over 14 amino acids. V dropped 5 bases and J dropped 3; count of bases not matched to a gene: 3.

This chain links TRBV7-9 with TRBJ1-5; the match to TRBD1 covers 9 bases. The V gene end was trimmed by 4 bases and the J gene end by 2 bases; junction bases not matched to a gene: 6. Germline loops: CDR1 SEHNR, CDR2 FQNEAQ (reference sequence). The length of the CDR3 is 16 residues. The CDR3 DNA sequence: TGTGCCAGCAGCTCTACGGGACAGGGTGGCAATCAGCCCCAGCATTTT. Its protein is CASSSTGQGGNQPQHF.

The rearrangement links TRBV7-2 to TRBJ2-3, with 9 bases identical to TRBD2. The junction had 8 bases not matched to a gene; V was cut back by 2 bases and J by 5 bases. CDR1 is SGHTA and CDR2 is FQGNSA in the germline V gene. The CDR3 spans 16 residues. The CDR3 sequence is CASSLNGGGAGDTQYF. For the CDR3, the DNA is TGTGCCAGCAGCTTAAACGGCGGGGGGGCTGGAGATACGCAGTATTTT.

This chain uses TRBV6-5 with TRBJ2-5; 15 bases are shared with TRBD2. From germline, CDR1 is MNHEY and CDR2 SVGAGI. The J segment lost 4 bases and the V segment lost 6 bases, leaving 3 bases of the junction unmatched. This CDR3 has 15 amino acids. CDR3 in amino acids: CASSKGLAGGETQYF. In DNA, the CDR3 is TGTGCCAGCAGCAAGGGACTAGCGGGGGGAGAGACCCAGTACTTC.

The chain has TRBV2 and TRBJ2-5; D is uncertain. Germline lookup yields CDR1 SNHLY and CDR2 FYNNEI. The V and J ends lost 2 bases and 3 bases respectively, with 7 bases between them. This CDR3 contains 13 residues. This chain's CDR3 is CASSEIAKETQYF. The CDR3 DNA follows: TGTGCCAGCAGTGAAATAGCCAAAGAGACCCAGTACTTC.

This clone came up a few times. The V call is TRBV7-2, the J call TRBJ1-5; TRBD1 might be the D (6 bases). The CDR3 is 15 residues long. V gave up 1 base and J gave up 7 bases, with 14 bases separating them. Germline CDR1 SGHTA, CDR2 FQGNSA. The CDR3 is CASSLVRGPGQPQHF. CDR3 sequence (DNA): TGTGCCAGCAGCTTAGTCAGGGGACCGGGCCAGCCCCAGCATTTT.

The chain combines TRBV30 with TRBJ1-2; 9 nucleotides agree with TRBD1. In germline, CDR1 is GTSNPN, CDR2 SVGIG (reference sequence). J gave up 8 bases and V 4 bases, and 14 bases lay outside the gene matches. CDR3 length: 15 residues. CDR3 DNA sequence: TGTGCCTGGATCACCCGGGACAGGGACTCCCTAGGCTACACCTTC. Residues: CAWITRDRDSLGYTF.

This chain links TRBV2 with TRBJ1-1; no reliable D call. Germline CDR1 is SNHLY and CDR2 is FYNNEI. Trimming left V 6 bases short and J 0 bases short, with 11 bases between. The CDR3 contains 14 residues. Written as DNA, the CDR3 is TGTGCCAGCAGACCTACAGAGATGAACACTGAAGCTTTCTTT. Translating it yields CASRPTEMNTEAFF. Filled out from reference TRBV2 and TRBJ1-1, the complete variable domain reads EPEVTQTPSHQVTQMGQEVILRCVPISNHLYFYWYRQILGQKVEFLVSFYNNEISEKSEIFDDQFSVERPDGSNFTLKIRSTKLEDSAMYFCASRPTEMNTEAFFGQGTRLTVV.

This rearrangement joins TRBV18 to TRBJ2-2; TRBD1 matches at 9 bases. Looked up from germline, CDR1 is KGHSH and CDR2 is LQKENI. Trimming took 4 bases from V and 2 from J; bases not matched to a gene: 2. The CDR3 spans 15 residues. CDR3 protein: CASSQGQGNTGELFF. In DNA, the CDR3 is TGTGCCAGCTCACAGGGACAGGGTAACACCGGGGAGCTGTTTTTT. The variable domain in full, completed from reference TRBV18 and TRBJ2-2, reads NAGVMQNPRHLVRRRGQEARLRCSPMKGHSHVYWYRQLPEEGLKFMVYLQKENIIDESGMPKERFSAEFPKEGPSILRIQQVVRGDSAAYFCASSQGQGNTGELFFGEGSRLTVL.